Listed below are T cell receptor beta chains from one sample, sequenced in a study of T cells in Graves' hyperthyroidism and ophthalmopathy. TCRdb reanalysed the multiplex PCR reads using MiXCR and keeps one entry per CDR3 protein. The sample has about 640,000 distinct CDR3 sequences, roughly 46% seen once; the top ten hold roughly 6.5%. The sample comprised peripheral blood or thyroid tissue (not recorded which). The source is an adult man with Graves' disease, either hyperthyroidism or ophthalmopathy (not recorded which). Each CDR3 is given with its conserved first and last residue. A D gene is named only where the DNA matches it firmly. Clone size is given for some rows only: seen once, a few or many times, or a class if the clone is expanded.

many	-	TRBV7-8	TRBJ1-1	CASSPLSRGGGYTEAFF	TGTGCCAGCAGCCCATTATCTCGGGGAGGAGGGTACACTGAAGCTTTCTTT
many	TRBD1	TRBV7-3	TRBJ1-2	CASRDARRDSPYGYTF	TGTGCCAGCCGTGACGCCAGAAGGGACAGCCCCTATGGCTACACCTTC
many	-	TRBV29-1	TRBJ1-2	CSTWDGSNYGYTF	TGCAGCACTTGGGACGGATCTAACTATGGCTACACCTTC
few	TRBD1	TRBV20-1	TRBJ1-2	CSARSGQGLANYGYTF	TGCAGTGCTAGGAGTGGACAGGGGCTCGCTAACTATGGCTACACCTTC
once	-	TRBV10-3	TRBJ1-6	CAIKGRTSLHF	TGTGCCATCAAGGGGAGGACCTCCCTCCACTTT
-	-	TRBV7-6	TRBJ2-2	CASSLAQGNTGELFF	TGTGCCAGCAGCTTAGCGCAGGGGAACACCGGGGAGCTGTTTTTT
many	-	TRBV5-6	TRBJ2-5	CASSFFRQETQYF	TGTGCCAGCAGCTTTTTCAGGCAAGAGACCCAGTACTTC
-	TRBD1	TRBV7-3	TRBJ1-1	CASSLRGQDYEAFF	TGTGCCAGCAGCTTAAGGGGACAGGACTATGAAGCTTTCTTT
-	-	TRBV20-1	TRBJ1-2	CSASPPGSYGYTF	TGCAGTGCTAGTCCCCCGGGTTCTTATGGCTACACCTTC
-	TRBD1	TRBV10-3	TRBJ1-6	CAINDRVASPLHF	TGTGCCATCAATGACAGGGTAGCTTCACCCCTCCACTTT
-	TRBD2	TRBV9	TRBJ2-7	CASSVEGLVTHGGEQYF	TGTGCCAGCAGCGTAGAGGGACTAGTCACCCATGGTGGCGAGCAGTACTTC
many	-	TRBV7-3	TRBJ1-5	CASSHNQPQHF	TGTGCCAGCAGCCACAATCAGCCCCAGCATTTT
many	-	TRBV12-3/TRBV12-4	TRBJ1-5	CASSSGGQFNQPQHF	TGTGCCAGCAGCTCGGGCGGCCAATTCAATCAGCCCCAGCATTTT
-	TRBD1	TRBV2	TRBJ1-2	CASSPGTVTMRYTF	TGTGCCAGCAGCCCAGGGACAGTGACTATGCGCTACACCTTC
few	TRBD1	TRBV20-1	TRBJ1-5	CSAGGAGGQPQHF	TGCAGTGCTGGAGGGGCAGGGGGTCAGCCCCAGCATTTT
-	-	TRBV7-2	TRBJ2-5	CASSWGREQETQYF	TGTGCCAGCAGCTGGGGGCGGGAACAAGAGACCCAGTACTTC
-	TRBD1	TRBV7-9	TRBJ1-1	CASSSRTDRVFTEAFF	TGTGCCAGCAGCTCACGGACGGACAGGGTGTTCACTGAAGCTTTCTTT
many	TRBD1	TRBV7-8	TRBJ2-7	CASSSARQGFGDEQYF	TGTGCCAGCAGCTCGGCACGACAGGGTTTCGGCGACGAGCAGTACTTC
many	TRBD1	TRBV2	TRBJ2-7	CASSGGTGPYEQYF	TGTGCCAGCAGCGGTGGGACAGGGCCATACGAGCAGTACTTC
few	-	TRBV12-3/TRBV12-4	TRBJ1-1	CASSPTELWTEAFF	TGTGCCAGCAGTCCCACTGAGTTATGGACTGAAGCTTTCTTT
few	-	TRBV5-1	TRBJ1-1	CASSLMAGMNTEAFF	TGCGCCAGCAGCTTGATGGCAGGGATGAACACTGAAGCTTTCTTT
few	-	TRBV6-6	TRBJ1-6	CASSPTTPQVALHF	TGTGCCAGCAGTCCTACCACTCCTCAGGTGGCCCTCCACTTT
few	TRBD1	TRBV7-2	TRBJ1-2	CASSPPRQGHGYTF	TGTGCCAGCAGCCCGCCGCGACAGGGGCATGGCTACACCTTC
-	TRBD1	TRBV4-1	TRBJ1-5	CASSLRQGHQPQHF	TGCGCCAGCAGCCTACGACAGGGACATCAGCCCCAGCATTTT
-	-	TRBV2	TRBJ1-4	CASSEMGDFTTNEKLFF	TGTGCCAGCAGTGAAATGGGGGACTTTACAACTAATGAAAAACTGTTTTTT
many	TRBD1	TRBV29-1	TRBJ1-2	CSVEGPRTGDIYGYTF	TGCAGCGTTGAAGGCCCAAGGACAGGGGACATCTATGGCTACACCTTC
-	-	TRBV2	TRBJ1-5	CASSYTGSDQPQHF	TGTGCCAGCAGTTACACAGGGAGTGATCAGCCCCAGCATTTT
-	TRBD1	TRBV7-2	TRBJ1-4	CASSLSGGANEKLFF	TGTGCCAGCAGCTTATCAGGGGGGGCTAATGAAAAACTGTTTTTT
-	TRBD1	TRBV7-9	TRBJ2-6	CASSDDRGITEAF	TGTGCCAGCAGCGACGACAGGGGGATAACTGAAGCTTTC
-	TRBD2	TRBV7-3	TRBJ2-2	CASSLGGLADNTGELFF	TGTGCCAGCAGCTTAGGAGGACTAGCGGATAACACCGGGGAGCTGTTTTTT
-	TRBD1	TRBV2	TRBJ1-6	CASSEGQGDSPLHF	TGTGCCAGCAGTGAGGGACAGGGAGATTCACCCCTCCACTTT
few	-	TRBV6-5	TRBJ1-3	CASSGPGNTIYF	TGTGCCAGCAGTGGACCTGGAAACACCATATATTTT
-	TRBD1	TRBV5-1	TRBJ2-7	CASSLGAWTGTSEQYF	TGCGCCAGCAGCTTGGGGGCCTGGACAGGGACCTCCGAGCAGTACTTC
-	-	TRBV29-1	TRBJ2-7	CSHRAGYEQYF	TGCAGCCACCGGGCCGGATACGAGCAGTACTTC
-	TRBD2	TRBV15	TRBJ2-5	CATSSGGETQYF	TGTGCCACCAGCAGCGGGGGGGAGACCCAGTACTTC
-	TRBD1	TRBV2	TRBJ1-6	CASRDRGYGTGDGSPLHF	TGTGCCAGCCGGGACAGGGGGTACGGCACCGGGGACGGTTCACCCCTCCACTTT
few	TRBD1	TRBV12-3/TRBV12-4	TRBJ2-5	CASSEVGQGRLGTQYF	TGTGCCAGCAGTGAGGTCGGACAGGGACGCCTGGGGACCCAGTACTTC
-	-	TRBV20-1	TRBJ2-3	CSARANSRASTDTQYF	TGCAGTGCTAGGGCCAATTCTCGAGCTAGCACAGATACGCAGTATTTT
-	TRBD2	TRBV20-1	TRBJ2-5	CSAGGVRETQYF	TGCAGTGCTGGGGGGGTCAGGGAGACCCAGTACTTC
-	-	TRBV7-2	TRBJ1-3	CASSPQKGSGNTIYF	TGTGCCAGCAGCCCCCAGAAGGGATCTGGAAACACCATATATTTT
-	TRBD2	TRBV5-1	TRBJ2-7	CASSLSSGTYKQYF	TGTGCCAGCAGCTTGTCTAGCGGGACTTACAAGCAGTACTTC
-	-	TRBV7-8	TRBJ1-4	CASSPAGTVNEKLFF	TGTGCCAGCAGCCCAGCCGGGACGGTGAATGAAAAACTGTTTTTT
-	-	TRBV5-1	TRBJ2-7	CASRRGGTYEQYF	TGCGCCAGCAGGCGAGGGGGGACCTACGAGCAGTACTTC
-	TRBD1	TRBV7-2	TRBJ2-7	CASSFQGTGPSYEQYF	TGTGCCAGCAGCTTCCAAGGGACAGGCCCATCCTACGAGCAGTACTTC